One and the same sample provided the 4 T cell receptor beta chains below, sequenced in a study of T cells in Graves' hyperthyroidism and ophthalmopathy. TCR beta CDR3 regions were amplified from RNA transcripts. Carried out on the TCR CDR3, a first-round RT-PCR used the HTBI primer set. In TCRdb, the multiplex PCR reads were re-called with MiXCR into one record per CDR3 protein. This table has hundreds of thousands of distinct CDR3 sequences, less than 15% appearing once. Sequencing was carried out using blood. These receptors all come from a woman aged 18-29 years with Graves' hyperthyroidism.

This clonotype occurred many times. In DNA, the CDR3 is TGTGCCAGCATCCTGGAGCGGGAGCAGTTCTTC. Translating it yields CASILEREQFF. The chain employs TRBV12-3 or TRBV12-4 and TRBJ2-1, with TRBD2 as a possible D gene (5 bases). This CDR3 spans 11 amino acids. Trimming removed 7 bases at V and 10 bases at J, with 11 bases between.

This clonotype was seen repeatedly, ten times or more. This sequence joins TRBV12-3 or TRBV12-4 and TRBJ2-7, with 15 bases aligning to TRBD2. V lost 2 bases, J lost 0 bases, and 11 bases stayed unmatched. The CDR3 covers 20 residues. The CDR3 region is CASSLIAGLAGGRSSYEQYF. CDR3 bases: TGTGCCAGCAGTTTAATTGCGGGACTAGCGGGAGGTAGGAGCTCCTACGAGCAGTACTTC.

This clonotype was counted many times. The chain combines TRBV13 with TRBJ1-1, with D possibly being TRBD1 (6 bases). Germline V gene data show CDR1 as PRHDT and CDR2 as FYEKMQ (reference sequence). The CDR3 is 14 amino acids. Trimming left V 4 bases short and J 6 bases short, with 15 bases between. The CDR3 here is CASSSRGGKSEAFF. The CDR3 DNA reads as TGTGCCAGCAGCTCCAGAGGGGGGAAATCTGAAGCTTTCTTT.

There are many counts of this clonotype. The CDR3 DNA reads TGTGCCAGCAGCCCTAACTTCGGGGCCGGGGAGCTGTTTTTT. Protein: CASSPNFGAGELFF. The chain carries TRBV7-9 and TRBJ2-2; possible D gene TRBD2, 5 bases. There are 14 residues in the CDR3. With 5 bases removed from V and 6 bases from J, the gap between germline ends came to 13 bases. Germline V gene lookup returns CDR1 SEHNR and CDR2 FQNEAQ (reference sequence).